One and the same sample provided the 3 T cell receptor beta chains below, sequenced in a study of blood T cell repertoires in COVID-19. The table came from immunoSEQ multiplex PCR; TCRdb's copy has only in-frame clones and leaves some out. The sample yields approximately 260,000 clones, about nine tenths seen once. The material sequenced was PBMCs or T cells enriched from blood (not recorded which). Every receptor here comes from a woman between 55 and 75 years old who had recovered from COVID-19.

The chain has TRBV24-1 and TRBJ1-1, with D unresolved. Germline CDR1 reads KGHDR; CDR2 reads SFDVKD. The CDR3 is made up of 13 amino acids. V was cut by 1 base and J by 0 bases, with 2 bases left in between. The CDR3 here is CATSDFLNTEAFF. The CDR3 DNA sequence: TGTGCCACCAGTGATTTCTTGAACACTGAAGCTTTCTTT.

The chain couples TRBV4-1 to TRBJ1-5; 7 bases align to TRBD1. This CDR3 region has 14 residues. Germline CDR1 reads MGHRA; CDR2 reads YSYEKL. V shed 6 bases, J shed 3 bases, and the junction held 5 bases outside the gene matches. The CDR3 DNA is TGCGCCAGCAGTCGACAGGGTAACAATCAGCCCCAGCATTTT. It codes for CASSRQGNNQPQHF.

V usage is TRBV5-8 and J usage is TRBJ2-7; TRBD1 is a possible D gene (5 bases). Trimming removed 0 bases at V and 5 bases at J, with 12 bases between. From germline, CDR1 is SGHTS and CDR2 YDEGEE. The CDR3 has 14 amino acids. Written as DNA, the CDR3 is TGTGCCAGCAGCTTGGGACAGTTTTTCGACGAGCAGTACTTC. Its protein product is CASSLGQFFDEQYF. The full variable domain, completed using reference TRBV5-8 and TRBJ2-7, is EAGVTQSPTHLIKTRGQQATLRCSPISGHTSVYWYQQALGLGLQFLLWYDEGEERNRGNFPPRFSGRQFPNYSSELNVNALELEDSALYLCASSLGQFFDEQYFGPGTRLTVT.